This TCR beta chain was documented in a study of blood T cell repertoires in COVID-19. Germline CDR1 MDHEN, CDR2 SYDVKM. V lost 6 bases and J lost 9, with 15 bases in between. The CDR3 loop spans 14 amino acids. Only in-frame clones appear in the TCRdb table, and some are missing; sequencing was by immunoSEQ multiplex PCR. The sample holds 250,000 to 350,000 clones; roughly 90% are singletons and the top ten take 1%. This receptor was taken from a woman in her 30s who had recovered from COVID-19. The chain employs TRBV28 and TRBJ1-6; no clear D. Sequencing was carried out using PBMCs or T cells enriched from blood (not recorded which). The CDR3 sequence: CASRAGAEGSPLHF. CDR3 in DNA: TGTGCCAGCAGGGCGGGTGCAGAGGGTTCACCCCTCCACTTT.